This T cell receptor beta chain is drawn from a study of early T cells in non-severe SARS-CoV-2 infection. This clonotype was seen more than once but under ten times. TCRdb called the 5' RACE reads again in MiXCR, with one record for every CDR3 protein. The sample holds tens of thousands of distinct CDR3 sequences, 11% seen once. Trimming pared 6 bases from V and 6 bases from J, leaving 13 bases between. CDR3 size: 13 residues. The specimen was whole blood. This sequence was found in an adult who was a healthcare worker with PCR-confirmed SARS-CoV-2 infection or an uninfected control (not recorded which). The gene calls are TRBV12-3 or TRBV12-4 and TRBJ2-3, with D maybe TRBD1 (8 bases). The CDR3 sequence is CASRQGGLDTQYF. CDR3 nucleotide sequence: TGTGCCAGCAGACAGGGGGGGCTGGATACGCAGTATTTT.